The 32 T cell receptor beta chains reported below all come from one sample, sequenced in a study of cytomegalovirus exposure and HLA in healthy donors (dated by TCRdb to 2015 to 2018). Libraries were prepared through the immunoSEQ multiplex PCR assay. For the multiplex PCR, a mixture combining 60 forward primers for TCR Vbeta segments and 13 reverse primers for TCR Jbeta segments was used. Not all clones reach the TCRdb copy of this immuneACCESS table, which keeps in-frame sequences only. Checked studies attribute under half of the gap to unresolved V genes and leave the rest unexplained. The sample table holds around 62,000 clones, of which around 74% were seen once. The ten largest clones take up about 5% of the sample. The specimen sequenced was PBMCs. These receptors came from a male donor in good health and CMV-seropositive.

V and J are TRBV4-3 and TRBJ1-1; TRBD1 might be the D (6 bases). Germline loops: CDR1 LGHNA, CDR2 YSLEER. V lost 1 base, J lost 8 bases, and 17 bases lay in between. The length of the CDR3 is 15 residues. CDR3 residues: CASSQAQQGEGEAFF. In DNA form, the CDR3 reads TGCGCCAGCAGCCAAGCTCAACAGGGTGAGGGGGAAGCTTTCTTT.

This clone was counted only a few times. The chain employs TRBV21-1 and TRBJ2-7; the table names TRBD1, a call not compared with the DNA. TRBV21-1 is assigned pseudogene status. CDR3 size: 17 residues. The CDR3 region is CAPLPGQRGSPSYEQYF. Here the CDR3 DNA reads TGTGCCCCCCTCCCCGGACAGAGAGGCTCTCCGTCCTACGAGCAGTACTTC.

The V and J genes are TRBV9 and TRBJ1-1; D call uncertain. Germline-derived CDR1 and CDR2 are SGDLS and YYNGEE. The CDR3 covers 15 residues. The germline V and J ends were trimmed by 4 bases and 0 bases, with 13 bases remaining between them. The CDR3 DNA reads TGTGCCAGCAGCATGGAGGGTGGGGTGAACACTGAAGCTTTCTTT. Translation: CASSMEGGVNTEAFF.

The chain combines TRBV7-6 with TRBJ2-7; 10 bases are shared with TRBD1. Germline lookup yields CDR1 SGHVS and CDR2 FNYEAQ. The CDR3 totals 14 residues. Trimming at V came to 5 bases and at J to 7 bases, leaving 8 bases not matched to a gene. CDR3 region: CASSRGTGVGEQYF. The CDR3 nucleotides are TGTGCCAGCAGCCGCGGGACAGGGGTCGGGGAGCAGTACTTC. The whole variable domain, remainder taken from reference TRBV7-6 and TRBJ2-7, is GAGVSQSPRYKVTKRGQDVALRCDPISGHVSLYWYRQALGQGPEFLTYFNYEAQQDKSGLPNDRFSAERPEGSISTLTIQRTEQRDSAMYRCASSRGTGVGEQYFGPGTRLTVT.

This rearrangement joins TRBV7-8 to TRBJ2-2; D is perhaps TRBD1 (6 bases). The V gene's germline CDR1 is SGHVS and CDR2 FQNEAQ. The CDR3 sequence is 16 residues long. Between the trimmed V and J ends, which lost 5 bases and 1 base, there was a span of 14 bases. The CDR3 sequence is CASSPRTALNTGELFF. Here the CDR3 DNA reads TGTGCCAGCAGCCCAAGGACAGCGCTGAACACCGGGGAGCTGTTTTTT.

The rearrangement links TRBV4-1 to TRBJ2-1; 10 bases map to TRBD2. Losses at the gene ends were 4 bases for V and 4 bases for J; bases not matched to a gene: 4. CDR3 length: 15 amino acids. Germline CDR1 and CDR2: MGHRA and YSYEKL. The CDR3 sequence: CASSPLAGVYNEQFF. Written as DNA, the CDR3 is TGCGCCAGCAGCCCGCTAGCGGGGGTTTACAATGAGCAGTTCTTC.

The J gene is TRBJ1-2, the V gene TRBV25-1; unclear D gene. Germline V gene lookup returns CDR1 MGHDK and CDR2 SYGVNS. There are 15 residues in the CDR3. Trimming left V 2 bases short and J 8 bases short, with 18 bases between. CDR3 sequence (DNA): TGTGCCAGCAGTGAAGATAGGGCAGAGGGCCGGGGCTACACCTTC. This gives the protein CASSEDRAEGRGYTF.

The chain employs TRBV10-3 and TRBJ1-1; the match to TRBD1 covers 10 bases. After removal of 7 bases from V and 0 bases from J, the junction contained 11 bases not matched to a gene. Germline CDR1 ENHRY, CDR2 SYGVKD. The CDR3 covers 17 residues. The CDR3 sequence: CAIMPGQGRLMNTEAFF. The CDR3 DNA is TGTGCCATCATGCCGGGACAGGGGAGACTTATGAACACTGAAGCTTTCTTT.

The genes are TRBV2 and TRBJ1-2; D is uncertain. The CDR3 length is 14 residues. Trimming cost V 0 bases and J 13 bases, with 18 bases left between them. Germline CDR1 and CDR2: SNHLY and FYNNEI. The CDR3 bases are TGTGCCAGCAGTGAAGCTCGGGAGACTTCTGTCGGCACCTTC. Translating gives CASSEARETSVGTF.

The chain is built from TRBV10-3 and TRBJ1-2; 9 positions match TRBD1. Germline V gives CDR1 ENHRY, CDR2 SYGVKD. The CDR3 is made up of 14 amino acids. V was clipped by 1 base and J by 6 bases; unmatched bases: 3. The CDR3 bases are TGTGCCATCAGTGAGTTACAGGGGGCTAATGGCTACACCTTC. Translated, it gives CAISELQGANGYTF.

The chain combines TRBV4-1 with TRBJ2-3, with 9 bases matching TRBD2. Germline V gives CDR1 MGHRA, CDR2 YSYEKL. There are 16 residues in the CDR3. The V segment lost 1 base and the J segment 3 bases; nucleotides outside the gene matches: 5. The CDR3 here is CASSQGGAGGTDTQYF. In DNA form, the CDR3 reads TGCGCCAGCAGCCAAGGTGGGGCGGGGGGGACAGATACGCAGTATTTT.

This sequence joins TRBV4-1 and TRBJ1-4; TRBD1 agrees at 8 bases. The CDR3 sequence is 15 residues long. Germline CDR1 reads MGHRA; CDR2 reads YSYEKL. The ends lost 2 bases at V and 8 bases at J; junction bases unmatched: 7. In DNA form, the CDR3 reads TGCGCCAGCAGCCAATTTCAGGGGGCTGGGGAAAAACTGTTTTTT. This codes for CASSQFQGAGEKLFF.

J is TRBJ1-1 and V is TRBV7-8; 7 bases align to TRBD1. Germline trimming cut 5 bases from V and 0 bases from J; bases unmatched to any gene: 6. The germline gives CDR1 SGHVS, CDR2 FQNEAQ. The CDR3 loop spans 15 amino acids. The CDR3 is CASSAGQQLNTEAFF. CDR3 in DNA: TGTGCCAGCAGCGCGGGACAGCAGTTGAACACTGAAGCTTTCTTT.

The chain couples TRBV6-1 to TRBJ1-2, with TRBD1 matching 10 bases. Trimming took 6 bases from V and 4 from J; bases not matched to a gene: 8. This CDR3 is built from 15 residues. Germline CDR1 reads MNHNS; CDR2 reads SASEGT. The CDR3 here is CASRGVGTGVYGYTF. CDR3 DNA sequence: TGTGCCAGCAGGGGGGTAGGGACAGGGGTCTATGGCTACACCTTC.

The V and J genes are TRBV6-6 and TRBJ1-1; D is perhaps TRBD1 (6 bases). This CDR3 region has 16 residues. The V gene's germline CDR1 is MNHNY and CDR2 SVGAGI (reference sequence). Trimming took 2 bases from V and 1 from J, leaving 14 bases between them. The CDR3 bases are TGTGCCAGCAGTTACGGCTCAGGGGATTGGAACACTGAAGCTTTCTTT. Its protein product is CASSYGSGDWNTEAFF.

The CDR3 here is CAWSGGGGLYEQYF. CDR3 coding DNA: TGTGCCTGGAGTGGGGGGGGAGGCCTCTACGAGCAGTACTTC. This chain connects TRBV30 to TRBJ2-7, with 7 bases that match TRBD2. V dropped 1 base and J dropped 3; count of bases not matched to a gene: 6. Germline lookup yields CDR1 GTSNPN and CDR2 SVGIG (reference sequence). The CDR3 runs to 14 residues.

The CDR3 is CANPGEKLQANYGYTF. The CDR3 bases are TGTGCCAACCCCGGGGAGAAACTTCAAGCTAACTATGGCTACACCTTC. The chain is built from TRBV2 and TRBJ1-2, with D unresolved. Germline-derived CDR1 and CDR2 are SNHLY and FYNNEI. V dropped 10 bases and J dropped 0 bases, with 21 bases sitting between them. The CDR3 length is 16 residues.

The chain is built from TRBV18 and TRBJ1-4, with D maybe TRBD1 (5 bases). The CDR3 contains 14 residues. V was clipped by 3 bases and J by 8 bases, with 13 bases between them. The germline CDR1 and CDR2 sequences are KGHSH and LQKENI. CDR3: CASSPTDTTEKLFF. The DNA of the CDR3 is TGTGCCAGCTCACCCACGGACACCACGGAAAAACTGTTTTTT.

This clone appeared once. The rearrangement joins TRBV28 to TRBJ2-7; D not resolved. Trimming removed 5 bases from V and 1 base from J, with 15 bases in between. The germline CDR1 and CDR2 sequences are MDHEN and SYDVKM. This CDR3 has 15 amino acids. CDR3 sequence: CASSGRGGLSYEQYF. CDR3 sequence (DNA): TGTGCCAGCAGTGGGCGTGGTGGGTTATCCTACGAGCAGTACTTC.

This chain joins TRBV15 and TRBJ1-3, with a tentative D call TRBD1 (6 bases). Trimming left V 1 base short and J 4 bases short, with 8 bases between. Germline V gives CDR1 LNHNV, CDR2 YYDKDF (reference sequence). This CDR3 region has 14 residues. The CDR3: CATSRAGVGNTIYF. Here the CDR3 DNA reads TGTGCCACCAGCAGAGCAGGGGTCGGAAACACCATATATTTT.

The chain couples TRBV4-2 to TRBJ2-7; TRBD1 aligns across 9 bases. V lost 2 bases to trimming and J lost 2 bases; unmatched junction nucleotides: 4. This CDR3 region has 15 residues. CDR1 LGHNA and CDR2 YNFKEQ come from the germline V gene. CDR3 sequence: CASSQSRQGAYEQYF. The CDR3 region has the DNA TGTGCCAGCAGCCAAAGCAGACAGGGGGCCTACGAGCAGTACTTC.

The V and J genes are TRBV29-1 and TRBJ2-3; 8 positions match TRBD1. With V trimmed by 3 bases and J by 3 bases, 8 bases remained unmatched. The CDR3 is made up of 15 amino acids. Germline loops: CDR1 SQVTM, CDR2 ANQGSEA. The CDR3 sequence: CSVDLDRVETDTQYF. DNA of the CDR3: TGCAGCGTTGACTTGGACAGGGTTGAGACAGATACGCAGTATTTT.

The chain employs TRBV4-3 and TRBJ1-1, with D possibly being TRBD1 (6 bases). There are 14 residues in the CDR3. V dropped 2 bases and J dropped 1 base, with 8 bases sitting between them. CDR1 is LGHNA, CDR2 YSLEER, per germline. This chain's CDR3 is CASSQNRANTEAFF. In DNA form, the CDR3 reads TGCGCCAGCAGCCAAAACAGGGCGAACACTGAAGCTTTCTTT.

The chain has TRBV19 and TRBJ2-2; the D gene is possibly TRBD2 (6 bases). CDR3 size: 16 residues. Germline values: CDR1 LNHDA, CDR2 SQIVND (reference sequence). V was shortened by 5 bases and J by 6 bases, with 19 bases between the two germline ends. The DNA of the CDR3 is TGTGCCAGTAGTCCCTGGAGGGTTGGTCCCTCCGGGGAGCTGTTTTTT. Protein: CASSPWRVGPSGELFF.

The table lists this clone with a few counts. The chain combines TRBV5-6 with TRBJ1-5; the D gene is possibly TRBD1 (6 bases). CDR1 is SGHDT and CDR2 is YYEEEE in the germline V gene. The CDR3 is 14 amino acids. V lost 4 bases, J lost 3 bases, and 11 bases lay in between. The CDR3 region is CASSPYRDNQPQHF. In DNA, the CDR3 is TGTGCCAGCAGCCCTTACAGGGACAATCAGCCCCAGCATTTT. The full variable domain, in which reference TRBV5-6 and TRBJ1-5 provide the parts outside the CDR3, is DAGVTQSPTHLIKTRGQQVTLRCSPKSGHDTVSWYQQALGQGPQFIFQYYEEEERQRGNFPDRFSGHQFPNYSSELNVNALLLGDSALYLCASSPYRDNQPQHFGDGTRLSIL.

V and J are TRBV7-6 and TRBJ2-7, with 11 bases lining up with TRBD1. This CDR3 comprises 13 residues. The V segment lost 4 bases and the J segment 5 bases; nucleotides outside the gene matches: 1. Germline CDR1 SGHVS, CDR2 FNYEAQ. CDR3 DNA: TGTGCCAGCAGCTGGGACAGGGGGAACGAGCAGTACTTC. It encodes CASSWDRGNEQYF.

The V call is TRBV5-4, the J call TRBJ2-5; the D gene is possibly TRBD1 (6 bases). The DNA end lines up better with TRBJ2-7; the J call may be wrong. This CDR3 is 14 amino acids long. The germline gives CDR1 SGHNT, CDR2 YYREEE (reference sequence). CDR3 bases: TGTGCCAGCAGTAAACTTACAGGGCACCACGAGCAGTACTTC. Residues: CASSKLTGHHEQYF.

CDR3 nucleotide sequence: TGCGCCAGCAGTCACGACAGAACAGATACGCAGTATTTT. It is translated as CASSHDRTDTQYF. The V gene is TRBV5-1, the J gene TRBJ2-3, with D tentatively TRBD1 (5 bases). Trimming pared 5 bases from V and 3 bases from J, leaving 10 bases between. The CDR3 runs 13 residues. Germline-derived CDR1 and CDR2 are SGHRS and YFSETQ.

The chain employs TRBV6-5 and TRBJ1-2; D not certain. The CDR3 consists of 15 residues. Germline-derived CDR1 and CDR2 are MNHEY and SVGAGI. Trimming pared 7 bases from V and 6 bases from J, leaving 21 bases between. The CDR3, as DNA: TGTGCCAGCAAGGCGGCGGTCCGACCTCCCCATGGCTACACCTTC. It encodes CASKAAVRPPHGYTF.

This clone was counted once. This chain uses TRBV9 with TRBJ2-6; D remains ambiguous. CDR3 length: 19 residues. The germline V gene encodes CDR1 SGDLS and CDR2 YYNGEE. The ends were cut back, 0 bases at V and 1 base at J, with 17 bases in the middle. Here the CDR3 reads CASSVAQRPVSSGANVLTF. The CDR3 coding sequence is TGTGCCAGCAGCGTAGCACAGAGACCAGTATCGTCTGGGGCCAACGTCCTGACTTTC.

CDR3 in DNA: TGTGCCTGGAGTCGAAACGGACAGGGGTCGCCGGCCCAGTACTTC. Encoded protein: CAWSRNGQGSPAQYF. V and J are TRBV30 and TRBJ2-5, with 9 bases aligning to TRBD1. The germline V gene encodes CDR1 GTSNPN and CDR2 SVGIG (reference sequence). With 2 bases clipped from V and 9 bases from J, the junction kept 13 bases outside the gene matches. The CDR3 extends over 15 amino acids.

The chain couples TRBV7-3 to TRBJ2-1; TRBD2 matches at 7 bases. J lost 8 bases, V lost 5 bases, and 12 bases had no gene match. This CDR3 contains 15 residues. Germline V CDR1 and CDR2: SGHTA, FQGTGA. The CDR3 DNA is TGTGCCAGCAGCCTCGGACTAGGGGATTACGATGAGCAGTTCTTC. This codes for CASSLGLGDYDEQFF.